These 32 T cell receptor beta chains came from one sample sequenced in a study of T cell responses to AZD1222 COVID-19 vaccine. The assay was immunoSEQ multiplex PCR, and TCRdb's table has in-frame clones only and misses some. The sample records fewer than 150,000 clones, about nine tenths being singletons. Sequences were derived from peripheral blood, sampled on day 0 of AZD1222 vaccination. The receptors originated from an adult in good health.

This clone appeared a single time. This same CDR3 is encoded by further DNA sequences in the sample. This sequence joins TRBV5-5 and TRBJ1-4, with 10 bases lining up with TRBD1. V was clipped by 0 bases and J by 7 bases; unmatched bases: 0. From germline, CDR1 is SGHKS and CDR2 YYEKEE (reference sequence). The CDR3 runs 14 residues. The DNA of the CDR3 is TGTGCCAGCAGCTTGGGGACAGGGGGTGAAAAACTGTTTTTT. Amino acid sequence: CASSLGTGGEKLFF.

The chain has TRBV5-4 and TRBJ2-3, with 10 bases fitting TRBD1. The V gene end was trimmed by 5 bases and the J gene end by 6 bases; junction bases not matched to a gene: 3. The CDR3 has 13 amino acids. The V gene's germline CDR1 is SGHNT and CDR2 YYREEE (reference sequence). The CDR3 coding sequence is TGTGCCAGCAGTCGGGACAGGGGCGATACGCAGTATTTT. Translating it yields CASSRDRGDTQYF.

The rearrangement links TRBV9 to TRBJ2-7; D is uncertain. The CDR3 extends over 15 amino acids. Trimming removed 0 bases from V and 0 bases from J, with 10 bases in between. Germline V gene sequence: CDR1 SGDLS, CDR2 YYNGEE. CDR3 amino acids: CASSVGWSNSYEQYF. CDR3 DNA sequence: TGTGCCAGCAGCGTAGGGTGGAGCAACTCCTACGAGCAGTACTTC.

The V gene is TRBV21-1, the J gene TRBJ2-7; the D call TRBD2 from the table was never checked on the DNA. TRBV21-1 is tagged as a pseudogene. The CDR3 consists of 18 residues. DNA for the CDR3: TGTGCCAGCAGCAAATGCGAGGGACTAGCGGGAGAGCCACTCGAGCAGTACTTC. Amino acids: CASSKCEGLAGEPLEQYF.

V gene TRBV6-6 combines with J gene TRBJ1-5; TRBD1 aligns across 10 bases. This CDR3 is 15 amino acids long. The ends lost 5 bases at V and 4 bases at J; junction bases unmatched: 5. Germline CDR1 MNHNY, CDR2 SVGAGI (reference sequence). The DNA for the CDR3 is TGTGCCAGCAGTGGGTGGACAGGGGGTAATCAGCCCCAGCATTTT. Encoded protein: CASSGWTGGNQPQHF.

The V and J genes are TRBV6-6 and TRBJ2-7; 7 bases agree with TRBD1. J gave up 3 bases and V 6 bases, and 2 bases lay outside the gene matches. Germline V gene data show CDR1 as MNHNY and CDR2 as SVGAGI (reference sequence). There are 12 residues in the CDR3. The CDR3 nucleotides read TGTGCCAGCAGAGGGACAGACTACGAGCAGTACTTC. Protein: CASRGTDYEQYF.

CDR3 amino acids: CASSLLDRYGREQYF. Written as DNA, the CDR3 is TGTGCCAGCAGCTTACTCGACAGGTACGGTCGAGAGCAGTACTTC. The chain combines TRBV7-9 with TRBJ2-7, with TRBD1 as a possible D gene (6 bases). Deletions cut 2 bases from V and 7 bases from J, with 18 bases between. Germline lookup yields CDR1 SEHNR and CDR2 FQNEAQ (reference sequence). CDR3 length equals 15 residues.

This chain links TRBV11-3 with TRBJ2-1; 8 bases line up with TRBD2. J was trimmed by 9 bases and V by 3 bases; bases with no gene match: 4. Germline V gene sequence: CDR1 SGHNT, CDR2 YENEEA. The CDR3 is 13 residues long. CDR3 region: CASSFRTSTEQFF. The CDR3 DNA reads TGTGCCAGCAGCTTCCGGACTAGCACTGAGCAGTTCTTC.

The chain has TRBV10-2 and TRBJ1-2; D not certain. CDR1 and CDR2 (germline): WSHSY, SAAADI. With 2 bases removed from V and 4 bases from J, the gap between germline ends came to 11 bases. The CDR3 has 14 residues. As DNA, the CDR3 is TGCGCCAGCAGTGAGGCCCCAGATTTCTATGGCTACACCTTC. Translation gives CASSEAPDFYGYTF.

J is TRBJ2-3 and V is TRBV7-9; D is possibly TRBD2 (5 bases). V lost 4 bases to trimming and J lost 2 bases, with 16 bases between them. The CDR3 has 16 amino acids. Germline values: CDR1 SEHNR, CDR2 FQNEAQ (reference sequence). The CDR3 nucleotides read TGTGCCAGCAGCTCCGCCCGGTCTCTAGCCACAGATACGCAGTATTTT. Residues: CASSSARSLATDTQYF. The entire variable domain, with the rest obtained from reference TRBV7-9 and TRBJ2-3, is as follows: DTGVSQNPRHKITKRGQNVTFRCDPISEHNRLYWYRQTLGQGPEFLTYFQNEAQLEKSRLLSDRFSAERPKGSFSTLEIQRTEQGDSAMYLCASSSARSLATDTQYFGPGTRLTVL.

This clone was picked up one time. The chain couples TRBV12-3 or TRBV12-4 to TRBJ2-1, with D unclear. V lost 5 bases and J 5 bases, leaving 7 bases between the germline ends. The CDR3 spans 12 residues. CDR3 residues: CASSINHNEQFF. The CDR3 DNA sequence: TGTGCCAGCAGTATCAACCACAATGAGCAGTTCTTC.

This chain joins TRBV6-5 and TRBJ1-2; no definite D call. The CDR3 length is 12 residues. Germline CDR1 and CDR2: MNHEY and SVGAGI. The V and J ends lost 5 bases and 4 bases respectively, with 8 bases between them. The CDR3 bases are TGTGCCAGCAGTAACCCTGGCTATGGCTACACCTTC. Protein sequence: CASSNPGYGYTF.

The V and J genes are TRBV9 and TRBJ2-7; 11 bases fit TRBD2. The CDR3 length is 16 residues. V lost 3 bases and J lost 0; bases outside the gene matches: 5. Germline CDR1 SGDLS, CDR2 YYNGEE. The chain's CDR3 is CASSAPTSGSSYEQYF. For the CDR3, the DNA is TGTGCCAGCAGCGCCCCTACTAGCGGGAGCTCCTACGAGCAGTACTTC.

The chain employs TRBV7-8 and TRBJ2-1; D is possibly TRBD2 (6 bases). The CDR3 runs to 17 residues. Germline loops: CDR1 SGHVS, CDR2 FQNEAQ. V was pared by 5 bases and J by 8 bases, with 25 bases between. The CDR3, as DNA: TGTGCCAGCAGCGGTAGGGGCGCGGCTTGGGACTCTCATGAGCAGTTCTTC. Protein product: CASSGRGAAWDSHEQFF.

This chain links TRBV6-2 or TRBV6-3 with TRBJ2-1; D is unresolved. CDR1 is MNHEY and CDR2 is SVGEGT in the germline V gene. The CDR3 consists of 11 residues. Between the trimmed V and J ends, which lost 4 bases and 3 bases, there was a span of 1 base. This CDR3 is CASSFYNEQFF. The CDR3, as DNA: TGTGCCAGCAGTTTCTACAATGAGCAGTTCTTC.

The V gene is TRBV5-1, the J gene TRBJ2-1; no firm D call. V was shortened by 1 base and J by 1 base, with 6 bases between the two germline ends. This CDR3 region has 14 residues. Germline-derived CDR1 and CDR2 are SGHRS and YFSETQ. CDR3 loop: CASSLLSSYNEQFF. The CDR3 DNA is TGCGCCAGCAGCTTGCTCTCATCCTACAATGAGCAGTTCTTC.

The V call is TRBV6-6, the J call TRBJ2-2, with D uncertain. With 2 bases removed from V and 1 base from J, the gap between germline ends came to 8 bases. CDR1 is MNHNY, CDR2 SVGAGI, per germline (reference sequence). The CDR3 sequence is 15 residues long. In DNA, the CDR3 is TGTGCCAGCAGTTACCCCCCAATGAACACCGGGGAGCTGTTTTTT. As protein: CASSYPPMNTGELFF.

The rearrangement links TRBV11-2 to TRBJ1-2; D is undetermined. CDR3 length: 14 amino acids. V was cut by 5 bases and J by 2 bases, with 12 bases left in between. In germline, CDR1 is SGHAT, CDR2 FQNNGV. The CDR3 protein is CASSPVTGNYGYTF. In DNA form, the CDR3 reads TGTGCCAGCAGCCCCGTAACGGGCAACTATGGCTACACCTTC.

V and J are TRBV4-2 and TRBJ2-5, with 10 bases fitting TRBD2. CDR1 and CDR2 (germline): LGHNA, YNFKEQ. The CDR3 is 16 residues long. J was trimmed by 0 bases and V by 4 bases; bases with no gene match: 5. The CDR3 here is CASSRLAGAYQETQYF. The CDR3 region has the DNA TGTGCCAGCAGCCGCCTAGCGGGGGCGTACCAAGAGACCCAGTACTTC.

The rearrangement uses TRBV28 and TRBJ1-3; D is undetermined. CDR1 MDHEN and CDR2 SYDVKM come from the germline V gene. Trimming shortened V by 5 bases and J by 0 bases, and 17 bases separated the two germline ends. This CDR3 region has 17 residues. For the CDR3, the DNA is TGTGCCAGCAGTGTGACGGCAGTTGGGTCCTCTGGAAACACCATATATTTT. Its protein product is CASSVTAVGSSGNTIYF. The variable domain in full, completed from reference TRBV28 and TRBJ1-3, reads DVKVTQSSRYLVKRTGEKVFLECVQDMDHENMFWYRQDPGLGLRLIYFSYDVKMKEKGDIPEGYSVSREKKERFSLILESASTNQTSMYLCASSVTAVGSSGNTIYFGEGSWLTVV.

CDR3 region: CASSFGRGRGNEKLFF. In nucleotides, the CDR3 is TGTGCCAGCAGTTTTGGCAGGGGGCGAGGTAATGAAAAACTGTTTTTT. The V call is TRBV28, the J call TRBJ1-4; 8 bases are a match to TRBD1. V lost 3 bases, J lost 4 bases, and 7 bases stayed unmatched. The germline V gene has CDR1 MDHEN and CDR2 SYDVKM. The CDR3 is 16 amino acids.

V usage is TRBV9 and J usage is TRBJ1-1; D possibly corresponds to TRBD1 (5 bases). CDR3 length: 14 amino acids. In germline, CDR1 is SGDLS, CDR2 YYNGEE. V dropped 0 bases and J dropped 3 bases, with 9 bases sitting between them. CDR3 protein: CASSVVTGYTEAFF. The CDR3 bases are TGTGCCAGCAGCGTAGTAACAGGCTACACTGAAGCTTTCTTT.

The DNA of the CDR3 is TGTGCCAGCAGTCTTCCACCGCTGGACGAGCAGTACTTC. This codes for CASSLPPLDEQYF. The rearrangement joins TRBV6-2 or TRBV6-3 to TRBJ2-7, with D uncertain. V lost 5 bases to trimming and J lost 5 bases, with 13 bases between them. This CDR3 contains 13 residues. Germline CDR1 MNHEY, CDR2 SVGEGT.

This chain connects TRBV11-2 to TRBJ2-4; weak D call: TRBD2 (5 bases). This CDR3 is 13 amino acids long. V shed 2 bases and J shed 5 bases, with 7 bases lying between them. The V gene's germline CDR1 is SGHAT and CDR2 FQNNGV. The CDR3 DNA reads as TGTGCCAGCAGCTTAACGGAGGAAAACATTCAGTACTTC. Translation: CASSLTEENIQYF.

The chain joins TRBV6-5 to TRBJ1-4; D is unclear. V shed 2 bases and J shed 7 bases, with 11 bases lying between them. The CDR3 extends over 14 amino acids. CDR1 is MNHEY, CDR2 SVGAGI, per germline. The CDR3 nucleotides are TGTGCCAGCAGTTACGAACATACCGGTGAAAAACTGTTTTTT. Translating it yields CASSYEHTGEKLFF.

This clone was found a few times. The genes are TRBV28 and TRBJ1-1, with 7 bases that match TRBD1. The CDR3 has 12 residues. J lost 5 bases, V lost 6 bases, and 3 bases had no gene match. CDR1 and CDR2 from the germline V gene are MDHEN and SYDVKM. Written as DNA, the CDR3 is TGTGCCAGCAGGACAGGGATGACTGAAGCTTTCTTT. It is translated as CASRTGMTEAFF.

This chain uses TRBV6-6 with TRBJ1-4; D gene ambiguous. V lost 6 bases and J lost 5, with 13 bases in between. The CDR3 totals 14 residues. Per the germline V gene, CDR1 is MNHNY and CDR2 is SVGAGI (reference sequence). This CDR3 is CASSPMGGNEKLFF. The CDR3 DNA follows: TGTGCCAGCAGCCCCATGGGCGGAAATGAAAAACTGTTTTTT.

This chain uses TRBV28 with TRBJ2-4, with D tentatively TRBD1 or TRBD2 (5 bases each). From germline, CDR1 is MDHEN and CDR2 SYDVKM. The CDR3 loop spans 14 amino acids. V dropped 5 bases and J dropped 8 bases, with 16 bases sitting between them. Here the CDR3 reads CASSPPGPADIQYF. The CDR3 DNA reads as TGTGCCAGCAGTCCACCGGGGCCCGCGGACATTCAGTACTTC.

The chain joins TRBV4-1 to TRBJ1-1; D possibly corresponds to TRBD1 (5 bases). Trimming took 7 bases from V and 0 from J, leaving 12 bases between them. CDR3 length: 14 amino acids. The germline CDR1 and CDR2 sequences are MGHRA and YSYEKL. CDR3 residues: CASTLGRVNTEAFF. The CDR3 nucleotides read TGCGCCAGCACCCTGGGGCGGGTGAACACTGAAGCTTTCTTT.

V and J are TRBV5-1 and TRBJ2-1, with D tentatively TRBD1 (5 bases). Trimming pared 2 bases from V and 5 bases from J, leaving 11 bases between. Germline lookup yields CDR1 SGHRS and CDR2 YFSETQ. This CDR3 is 14 amino acids long. The CDR3 spells CASSFQGRDNEQFF. CDR3 DNA: TGCGCCAGCAGCTTCCAGGGTAGGGACAATGAGCAGTTCTTC.

The J gene is TRBJ2-7, the V gene TRBV5-1, with 9 bases lining up with TRBD2. Trimming cost V 1 base and J 0 bases; bases outside gene matches: 5. The CDR3 spans 16 residues. The germline gives CDR1 SGHRS, CDR2 YFSETQ. In DNA form, the CDR3 reads TGCGCCAGCAGCTTGTGGTCTAGCGGGACCTCCTACGAGCAGTACTTC. Translation: CASSLWSSGTSYEQYF.

As for this clone: At one of its ends the junction is not consistent with the germline gene, which may arise from a read error. The chain recombines TRBV7-7 with TRBJ2-2; D gene unclear. The CDR3 consists of 15 residues. The germline CDR1 and CDR2 sequences are SSHAT and FNYEAQ (reference sequence). The CDR3 bases are TGTGCTAGCAGCCCCTCCCGACGGAACACCGGGGAGCTGTTTTTT. Translating gives CASSPSRRNTGELFF.